This TCR beta chain was recorded in a study of cytomegalovirus exposure and HLA in healthy donors. Study in general: The 130 or so validation repertoires, a later analysis reported, used the same platform as the approximately 670 first-cohort repertoires. Study outcomes and limitations: TCR beta chains numbering more than 150 were designated cytomegalovirus-associated. Reports showed the classifier diagnosing cytomegalovirus status with high specificity and sensitivity. For most TCR sequences rarity was the rule, although some public TCRs occurred in many donors.

The V end was cut by 2 bases, the J end by 0 bases, with 7 bases between. The CDR3 consists of 14 residues. Germline assignment: CDR1 LGHNA and CDR2 YNFKEQ. This clone was observed once. Its antigen is currently unknown. TCRdb's copy holds only in-frame clones and misses some; the assay was immunoSEQ multiplex PCR. The sample carries a few hundred thousand clones, around 90% recorded once. The sequence derives from a woman under 30 in good health and CMV-seronegative. The specimen was PBMCs. The V call is TRBV4-2, the J call TRBJ1-1; unclear D gene. The CDR3 DNA follows: TGTGCCAGCAGCCAAACGGAGCTGAACACTGAAGCTTTCTTT. It is translated as CASSQTELNTEAFF.